These T cell receptor beta chains were read from a single sample in a study of beta chain features in type 1 diabetes. TCRdb's copy holds only in-frame clones and misses some; the assay was immunoSEQ multiplex PCR. This repertoire shows around 44,000 clones, over 60% found once; its top ten account for approximately 2.3%. Sequencing was carried out using Tregs from blood. These receptors originate from a woman under 30 with type 1 diabetes. Each CDR3 is given with its conserved first and last residue. The D gene is left open where the match is weak. Size is stated for part of the rows, as once, few or many counts, or as a class when the clone is expanded.

TRBJ2-4	TRBV20-1	TRBD1	few	11	TGCAGTGGACAGGGCGGTAGCATTCAGTACTTC	CSGQGGSIQYF
TRBJ2-7	TRBV21-1	-	few	15	TGTGCCAGCAGCAATTCCGGACAGGGACAGGACGAGCAGTACTTC	CASSNSGQGQDEQYF
TRBJ1-2	TRBV18	TRBD1	-	12	TGTGCCAGCTCAGGACAGGGTCGAGGCTACACCTTC	CASSGQGRGYTF
TRBJ1-2	TRBV19	-	-	15	TGTGCCAGTAGAAAAGCACTGGGGCGAAACTATGGCTACACCTTC	CASRKALGRNYGYTF
TRBJ2-4	TRBV4-3	-	-	15	TGCGCCAGCAGCCAAGATCACAGTGTCTGGAACATTCAGTACTTC	CASSQDHSVWNIQYF
TRBJ2-3	TRBV7-2	TRBD1	few	16	TGTGCCAGCAGCTCCCAAGGGACAGGGGGCCCAGATACGCAGTATTTT	CASSSQGTGGPDTQYF
TRBJ2-7	TRBV7-3	TRBD2	-	14	TGTGCCAGCAGCTTGTTAGCGGGAGCGAACGAGCAGTACTTC	CASSLLAGANEQYF
TRBJ1-5	TRBV7-8	TRBD1	-	14	TGTGCCAGCAGCTCGACAGGGTTGGTTCAGCCCCAGCATTTT	CASSSTGLVQPQHF
TRBJ2-7	TRBV7-9	TRBD1	-	14	TGTGCCAGCAGCAAACAGGGGAGCTCCTACGAGCAGTACTTC	CASSKQGSSYEQYF
TRBJ2-1	TRBV7-9	TRBD2	-	17	TGTGCCAGCAGTCAGAGGGCTAGCGGGAGGGGGTACAATGAGCAGTTCTTC	CASSQRASGRGYNEQFF
TRBJ2-1	TRBV5-4	TRBD2	once	15	TGTGCCAGCAGCCTTAAGCTGGGACTAGGGGCTGAGCAGTTCTTC	CASSLKLGLGAEQFF
TRBJ2-3	TRBV11-3	TRBD2	-	14	TGTGCCAGCAGCATACCGACTAGCGGGGACACGCAGTATTTT	CASSIPTSGDTQYF
TRBJ1-5	TRBV2	-	few	13	TGTGCCAGCAAATTGTCCGAGAATCAGCCCCAGCATTTT	CASKLSENQPQHF
TRBJ1-1	TRBV5-1	TRBD1	few	17	TGCGCCAGCAGCGTGATAGGACAGGGGGTGTCGGACACTGAAGCTTTCTTT	CASSVIGQGVSDTEAFF
TRBJ1-2	TRBV5-1	TRBD1	-	14	TGCGCCAGCAGCGACCGGGACAGGGTCGGTGGCTACACCTTC	CASSDRDRVGGYTF
TRBJ2-1	TRBV20-1	TRBD1	-	10	TGCAGTGCCCGAGGGACAGGGCAGTTCTTC	CSARGTGQFF
TRBJ2-1	TRBV10-3	-	-	14	TGTGCCATCAGTGGAGGAGTTGCGGTCAATGAGCAGTTCTTC	CAISGGVAVNEQFF
TRBJ1-4	TRBV27	TRBD1	-	16	TGTGCCAGCAGTTCAATAACAGGGGGCGCAGAATTTAAACTGTTTTTT	CASSSITGGAEFKLFF
TRBJ2-1	TRBV4-2	-	-	15	TGTGCCAGCAGCCGCGTGACGGGGGAGAGGCATGAGCAGTTCTTC	CASSRVTGERHEQFF
TRBJ2-7	TRBV7-2	-	-	14	TGTGCCAGCAGCTTAGTTGGGGGGTACGGCGAGCAGTACTTC	CASSLVGGYGEQYF